The following is a T cell receptor beta chain sequence with its context. The target of this receptor is not known. Base qualities are missing; no much larger clone stands one base away. The data are from a study of T-cell memory formation after mild COVID-19 (dated by TCRdb to the early 2020s). For the study in its entirety: Most TCR sequence clusters were specific to one of the two donors. In two donors, T-cell clones that expanded and contracted after mild COVID-19 were followed by sequencing TCRalpha and TCRbeta repertoires longitudinally. The cohort was made up of two young adult volunteers, one female and one male, who were previously healthy. Here is what the overall study found, with its caveats: Balanced CD4/CD8 phenotypes were observed for clones contracting from day 15 to 85, whereas a bias towards CD4+ was observed for a second wave of clones expanding from day 15 to 37. Some responding clones were found in pre-infection memory, which suggests that pre-existing cross-reactive memory T cells took part in the SARS-CoV-2 response. Only two mild cases were covered in the study, and larger cohorts including severe cases with pre-infection samples were considered necessary. Contracting CD4+ clones appeared mostly in the CM and EM memory subsets, whereas CD8+ clones were enriched in EMRA. SARS-CoV-2 specificity was not confirmed for the second-wave clones peaking on day 37.

Ficoll-Paque density gradient centrifugation was used to isolate PBMCs. Counted from cysteine to phenylalanine, this CDR3 has 14 amino acids. Solely the CDR3 DNA is kept, with 42 bases framed from the first base. Trimming removed 5 bases from V and 1 base from J, leaving 11 bases between the germline ends. The sequencer was an Illumina NovaSeq 6000. cDNA libraries for TCRalpha and TCRbeta were prepared by 5'RACE using constant-segment primers, with sample barcodes and unique molecular identifiers added. Trizol reagent was used to extract RNA from every sample. Libraries were amplified in two PCR steps, with a second sample barcode and Illumina TruSeq adapters added in the second step. Sequencing of libraries was performed on an Illumina NovaSeq with 2 x 150 bp paired-end reads. As for the authors' bioinformatics: The reads were demultiplexed and collapsed into UMI-guided consensus sequences using migec v1.2.7. Using mixcr v2.1.11, UMI consensuses were aligned to TRA and TRB V and J templates and then assembled into clonotypes. Clonotypes were classified as expanded or contracted when called significant by both edgeR and NoisET, with noise models trained on biological replicates. For edgeR calls, a false discovery rate-adjusted p below 0.01 and a log2 fold-change threshold of 1 were applied. As an exploratory analysis of dynamics, max-normalized trajectories of the 1000 most abundant clonotypes were examined with PCA combined with hierarchical clustering. Separately sequenced CD4+ and CD8+ repertoires were used to assign a CD4 or CD8 phenotype to each responding clone. The public reads were quality trimmed at Q25 with fastp and then assembled into clones with MiXCR by TCRdb, keeping productive beta chains. Duplicate CDR3 protein sequences are folded into a single record with the most common DNA and genes. These V and J calls are TCRdb output, not the study's own analysis. Present in this sample are 350,000 to 450,000 distinct CDR3 sequences, 20% of which were seen just once. The ten largest make up 8.4% of the sample.

The specimen was PBMCs or a T cell subset sorted from them (not recorded which). The clonotype was recovered from an adult woman who had mild COVID-19 (a few samples of this study predate the infection). The sample titles of this study are shuffled in the database, so cell type and time point are left out; the donor was told from shared clones. The chain is made from TRBV12-3 or TRBV12-4 and TRBJ1-1; matching of 6 bases hints at TRBD1 as the D gene. The DNA reads TGTGCCAGCAGTCCCCCGACAGGGAACACTGAAGCTTTCTTT. It specifies CASSPPTGNTEAFF.